The source of this TCR beta chain is a study of blood T cell repertoires in COVID-19. For the study at large: T cells, B-cell-depleted T cells, or PBMCs provided the cDNA or gDNA that served as material.

Clones were read by immunoSEQ multiplex PCR, and TCRdb kept only the in-frame ones, dropping some. The sample records approximately 280,000 clones, roughly 83% being singletons. While infection was still active, Seattle patients were enrolled and then followed longitudinally. This CDR3 is built from 15 residues. Trimming removed 5 bases from V and 1 base from J; junction bases left unmatched: 5. The germline CDR1 and CDR2 sequences are SNHLY and FYNNEI. The rearrangement uses TRBV2 and TRBJ2-7; TRBD2 matches at 10 bases. This TCR was sampled from a human donor with COVID-19, enrolled during active disease. The donor label of this sample is uncertain. Sequenced input: peripheral blood. The DNA of the CDR3 is TGTGCCAGCAGTACCGGGACTAGCGAGTCCTACGAGCAGTACTTC. It codes for CASSTGTSESYEQYF. The full variable domain, in which reference TRBV2 and TRBJ2-7 provide the parts outside the CDR3, is EPEVTQTPSHQVTQMGQEVILRCVPISNHLYFYWYRQILGQKVEFLVSFYNNEISEKSEIFDDQFSVERPDGSNFTLKIRSTKLEDSAMYFCASSTGTSESYEQYFGPGTRLTVT.